Below, 18 T cell receptor beta chains from the same sample are listed, as sequenced in a study of blood T cell repertoires in COVID-19. TCRdb keeps only in-frame clones here, not all; method: immunoSEQ multiplex PCR. The sample has 100,000 to 150,000 clones; around 84% are singletons. The specimen sequenced was PBMCs or T cells enriched from blood (not recorded which). The receptors were sampled from a man aged 40-55 years with acute COVID-19.

The V and J genes are TRBV9 and TRBJ2-3; TRBD1 matches 7 bases. Germline values: CDR1 SGDLS, CDR2 YYNGEE. The junction had 4 bases not matched to a gene; V was cut back by 4 bases and J by 2 bases. This CDR3 region has 14 residues. CDR3 DNA: TGTGCCAGCAGCAAGGGGGCCCTCACAGATACGCAGTATTTT. Protein: CASSKGALTDTQYF.

This clone occurred once. The genes are TRBV10-3 and TRBJ2-2; the D gene is possibly TRBD2 (6 bases). CDR1 is ENHRY and CDR2 is SYGVKD in the germline V gene. The germline V and J ends were trimmed by 8 bases and 5 bases, with 15 bases remaining between them. This CDR3 spans 14 amino acids. The CDR3 is CAIHPAAGTGELFF. CDR3 bases: TGTGCCATCCATCCCGCCGCGGGGACCGGGGAGCTGTTTTTT.

This clone was detected once. The genes are TRBV2 and TRBJ1-2; D is ambiguous. Trimming shortened V by 1 base and J by 10 bases, and 10 bases separated the two germline ends. Germline CDR1 is SNHLY and CDR2 is FYNNEI. This CDR3 has 12 amino acids. In DNA, the CDR3 is TGTGCCAGCAGTGAAGGGCCCAATTACTACACCTTC. It specifies CASSEGPNYYTF.

The chain is built from TRBV28 and TRBJ1-2; 9 bases map to TRBD1. V was pared by 4 bases and J by 5 bases, with 11 bases of the junction left unmatched. The CDR3 covers 16 residues. Germline V gene sequence: CDR1 MDHEN, CDR2 SYDVKM. This chain's CDR3 is CASSSPGTGRGYGYTF. In DNA, the CDR3 is TGTGCCAGCAGTTCACCCGGGACAGGGAGAGGGTATGGCTACACCTTC.

The chain joins TRBV7-9 to TRBJ2-1, with 12 bases fitting TRBD2. Germline V lookup: CDR1 SEHNR, CDR2 FQNEAQ (reference sequence). J lost 5 bases, V lost 2 bases, and 7 bases had no gene match. The CDR3 is made up of 17 amino acids. The CDR3 spells CASSLPRTSGIHNEQFF. The CDR3 DNA follows: TGTGCCAGCAGCTTACCGAGGACTAGCGGGATTCACAATGAGCAGTTCTTC.

This sequence joins TRBV18 and TRBJ2-5; weak D call: TRBD2 (6 bases). CDR3 size: 14 residues. Germline-derived CDR1 and CDR2 are KGHSH and LQKENI. The V gene lost 6 bases and the J gene lost 3 bases, with 14 bases spanning the gap. This chain's CDR3 is CASSLTWGEETQYF. Here the CDR3 DNA reads TGTGCCAGCTCCCTCACATGGGGGGAAGAGACCCAGTACTTC.

The chain uses TRBV5-1 and TRBJ2-7, with 7 bases matching TRBD2. V shed 0 bases, J shed 3 bases, and the junction held 0 bases outside the gene matches. From germline, CDR1 is SGHRS and CDR2 YFSETQ. CDR3 length equals 13 residues. CDR3 sequence: CASSLERGYEQYF. For the CDR3, the DNA is TGCGCCAGCAGCTTGGAGCGGGGCTACGAGCAGTACTTC.

The gene calls are TRBV28 and TRBJ1-6; the match to TRBD1 covers 8 bases. The CDR3 loop spans 13 amino acids. Unmatched junction bases numbered 4, after V lost 7 bases and J lost 8 bases. CDR1 is MDHEN and CDR2 is SYDVKM in the germline V gene. CDR3 in DNA: TGTGCCAGCACGGGACAGGTTGATTCACCCCTCCACTTT. Protein: CASTGQVDSPLHF.

This sequence joins TRBV5-1 and TRBJ1-3; a weak D match, TRBD1 (5 bases). Per the germline V gene, CDR1 is SGHRS and CDR2 is YFSETQ. This CDR3 is 14 amino acids long. Trimming took off 7 bases at V and 2 bases at J, with 13 bases between the two ends. The CDR3 is CASSQSGAGNTIYF. The DNA for the CDR3 is TGCGCCAGCTCCCAATCGGGGGCTGGAAACACCATATATTTT.

The chain recombines TRBV6-5 with TRBJ1-2, with 8 bases identical to TRBD1. With V trimmed by 0 bases and J by 8 bases, 11 bases remained unmatched. This CDR3 has 16 amino acids. CDR1 is MNHEY, CDR2 SVGAGI, per germline. In DNA, the CDR3 is TGTGCCAGCAGTTACTCTGGCTCCGGGACAGGTTCAGGCTACACCTTC. Translated, it gives CASSYSGSGTGSGYTF.

The chain uses TRBV3-1 (or the pseudogene TRBV3-2) and TRBJ1-6; D unclear. Per germline, CDR1 LGHDT and CDR2 YNNKEL (reference sequence). This CDR3 is 12 amino acids long. Trimming took off 1 base at V and 10 bases at J, with 5 bases between the two ends. CDR3 nucleotide sequence: TGTGCCAGCAGCCAAGGAGGCTCACCCCTCCACTTT. This translates into CASSQGGSPLHF.

The chain links TRBV28 to TRBJ2-1; D is undetermined. V lost 5 bases, J lost 10 bases, and 12 bases lay in between. CDR1 is MDHEN, CDR2 SYDVKM, per germline. The CDR3 consists of 12 residues. The CDR3 bases are TGTGCCAGCAGTCTAACCTCTTGGGAGCAGTTCTTC. It codes for CASSLTSWEQFF.

This rearrangement joins TRBV27 to TRBJ2-1; 10 nucleotides match TRBD2. The CDR3 length is 14 residues. Germline lookup yields CDR1 MNHEY and CDR2 SMNVEV (reference sequence). V lost 5 bases and J lost 8; bases outside the gene matches: 6. CDR3 in amino acids: CASSPSGRADEQFF. In DNA, the CDR3 is TGTGCCAGCAGTCCCAGCGGGAGGGCCGATGAGCAGTTCTTC.

J is TRBJ1-1 and V is TRBV7-9; 7 bases are a match to TRBD1. The CDR3 extends over 15 amino acids. The germline V gene has CDR1 SEHNR and CDR2 FQNEAQ (reference sequence). With V trimmed by 0 bases and J by 4 bases, 5 bases remained unmatched. CDR3 nucleotide sequence: TGTGCCAGCAGCTTAGCAGACAGGGTCGGCACTGAAGCTTTCTTT. This codes for CASSLADRVGTEAFF.

The V gene is TRBV7-3, the J gene TRBJ2-3, with TRBD1 matching 10 bases. The CDR3 sequence is 14 residues long. The V segment lost 4 bases and the J segment 6 bases; nucleotides outside the gene matches: 4. Germline assignment: CDR1 SGHTA and CDR2 FQGTGA. CDR3 residues: CASSSRQGADTQYF. Here the CDR3 DNA reads TGTGCCAGCAGCTCCAGACAGGGGGCGGATACGCAGTATTTT.

The J gene is TRBJ1-5, the V gene TRBV10-2; TRBD1 matches at 7 bases. This CDR3 is built from 13 residues. CDR1 and CDR2 from the germline V gene are WSHSY and SAAADI. V was pared by 9 bases and J by 3 bases, with 5 bases of the junction left unmatched. CDR3 region: CASSGQLNQPQHF. The DNA for the CDR3 is TGCGCCAGTTCGGGACAGCTCAATCAGCCCCAGCATTTT.

This rearrangement joins TRBV7-3 to TRBJ2-1, with TRBD2 identical over 9 bases. CDR3 size: 15 residues. Germline lookup yields CDR1 SGHTA and CDR2 FQGTGA. J gave up 6 bases and V 3 bases, and 6 bases lay outside the gene matches. The CDR3 spells CASSLIAGEFNEQFF. Written as DNA, the CDR3 is TGTGCCAGCAGCTTGATAGCGGGAGAATTCAATGAGCAGTTCTTC.

This clone was detected only once. The J gene is TRBJ2-4, the V gene TRBV5-4, with TRBD1 identical over 9 bases. CDR1 and CDR2 from the germline V gene are SGHNT and YYREEE (reference sequence). The V and J ends lost 5 bases and 6 bases, in that order; junction bases with no gene match: 9. The CDR3 is 15 amino acids. Here the CDR3 DNA reads TGTGCCAGCAGTGGTACAGGGGGCTTCACAAACATTCAGTACTTC. Translating gives CASSGTGGFTNIQYF.